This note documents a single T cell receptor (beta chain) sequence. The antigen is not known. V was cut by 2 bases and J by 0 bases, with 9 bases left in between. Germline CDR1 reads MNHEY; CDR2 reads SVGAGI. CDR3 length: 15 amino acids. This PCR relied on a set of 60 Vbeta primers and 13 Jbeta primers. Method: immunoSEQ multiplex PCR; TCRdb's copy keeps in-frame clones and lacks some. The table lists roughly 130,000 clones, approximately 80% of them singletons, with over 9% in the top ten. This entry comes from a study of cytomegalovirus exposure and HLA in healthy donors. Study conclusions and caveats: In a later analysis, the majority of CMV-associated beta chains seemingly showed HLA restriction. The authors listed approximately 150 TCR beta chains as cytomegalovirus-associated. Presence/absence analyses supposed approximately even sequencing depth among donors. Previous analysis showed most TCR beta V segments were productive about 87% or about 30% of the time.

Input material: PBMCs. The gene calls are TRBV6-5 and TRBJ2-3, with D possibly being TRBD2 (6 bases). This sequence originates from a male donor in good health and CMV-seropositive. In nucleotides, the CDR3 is TGTGCCAGCAGTTACGTACGGGGGAGCACAGATACGCAGTATTTT. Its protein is CASSYVRGSTDTQYF.